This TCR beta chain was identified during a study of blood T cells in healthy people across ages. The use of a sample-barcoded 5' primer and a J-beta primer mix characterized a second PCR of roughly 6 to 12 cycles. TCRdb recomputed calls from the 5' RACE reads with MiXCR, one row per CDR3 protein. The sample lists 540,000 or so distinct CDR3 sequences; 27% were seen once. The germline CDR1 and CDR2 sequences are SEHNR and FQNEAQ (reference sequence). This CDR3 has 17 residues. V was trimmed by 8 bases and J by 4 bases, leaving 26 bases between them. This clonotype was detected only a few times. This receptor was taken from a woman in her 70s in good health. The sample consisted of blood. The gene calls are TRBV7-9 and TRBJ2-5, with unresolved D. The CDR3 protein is CASSFGAGRIVIETQYF. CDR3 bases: TGTGCCAGCTCCTTTGGTGCCGGGCGGATTGTGATAGAGACCCAGTACTTC.